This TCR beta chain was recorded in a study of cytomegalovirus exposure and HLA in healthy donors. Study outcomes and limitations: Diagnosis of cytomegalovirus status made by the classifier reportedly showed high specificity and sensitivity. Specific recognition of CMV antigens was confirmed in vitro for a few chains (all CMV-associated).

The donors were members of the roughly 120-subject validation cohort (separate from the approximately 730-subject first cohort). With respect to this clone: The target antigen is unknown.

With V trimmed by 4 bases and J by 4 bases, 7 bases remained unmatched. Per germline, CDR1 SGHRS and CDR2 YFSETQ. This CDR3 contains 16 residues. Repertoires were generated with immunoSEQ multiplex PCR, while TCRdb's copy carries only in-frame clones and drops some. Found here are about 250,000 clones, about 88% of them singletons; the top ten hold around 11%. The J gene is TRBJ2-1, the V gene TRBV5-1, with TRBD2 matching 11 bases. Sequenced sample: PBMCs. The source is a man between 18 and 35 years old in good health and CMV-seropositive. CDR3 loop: CASSRGLAGEYNEQFF. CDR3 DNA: TGCGCCAGCAGCAGAGGACTAGCGGGCGAGTACAATGAGCAGTTCTTC.